This T cell receptor beta chain was retrieved from a study of cytomegalovirus exposure and HLA in healthy donors. On the study more broadly: T cells numbering about 200 million yielded 117 million unique TCR beta sequences in an earlier analysis.

This clone was seen a few times. The CDR3 has 16 residues. V gave up 3 bases and J gave up 2 bases, with 16 bases separating them. Germline V lookup: CDR1 MGHRA, CDR2 YSYEKL. Both 60 Vbeta primers and 13 Jbeta primers went into the PCR. Generated by immunoSEQ multiplex PCR, the TCRdb table keeps only in-frame clones and is missing some. Here the sample spans 100,000 to 150,000 clones, around three quarters being singletons. The chain joins TRBV4-1 to TRBJ1-1; D ambiguous. The sequenced sample was PBMCs. This TCR was recovered from a man between 35 and 55 years old in good health and CMV-seronegative. CDR3 sequence: CASSQGGKEKNTEAFF. DNA for the CDR3: TGCGCCAGCAGCCAGGGCGGGAAAGAGAAAAACACTGAAGCTTTCTTT.